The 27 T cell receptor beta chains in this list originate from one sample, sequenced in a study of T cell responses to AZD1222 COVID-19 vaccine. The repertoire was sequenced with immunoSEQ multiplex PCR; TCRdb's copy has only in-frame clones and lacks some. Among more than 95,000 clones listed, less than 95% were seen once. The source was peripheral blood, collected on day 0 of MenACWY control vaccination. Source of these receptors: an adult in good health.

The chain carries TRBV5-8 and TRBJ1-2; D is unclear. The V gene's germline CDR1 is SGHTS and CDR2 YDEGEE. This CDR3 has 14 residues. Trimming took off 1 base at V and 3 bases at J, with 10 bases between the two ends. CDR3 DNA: TGTGCCAGCAGCTTGTGGGCGGATGACTATGGCTACACCTTC. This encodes CASSLWADDYGYTF.

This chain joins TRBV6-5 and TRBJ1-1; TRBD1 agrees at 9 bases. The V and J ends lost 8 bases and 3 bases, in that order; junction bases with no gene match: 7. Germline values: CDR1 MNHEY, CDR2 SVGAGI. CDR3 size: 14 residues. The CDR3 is CASQRQGVDTEAFF. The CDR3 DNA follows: TGTGCCAGCCAACGACAGGGGGTAGACACTGAAGCTTTCTTT.

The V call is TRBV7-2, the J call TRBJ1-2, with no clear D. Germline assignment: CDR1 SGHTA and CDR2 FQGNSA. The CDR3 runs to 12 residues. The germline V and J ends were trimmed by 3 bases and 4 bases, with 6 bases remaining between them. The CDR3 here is CASSLDFYGYTF. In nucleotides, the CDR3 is TGTGCCAGCAGCTTGGACTTCTATGGCTACACCTTC.

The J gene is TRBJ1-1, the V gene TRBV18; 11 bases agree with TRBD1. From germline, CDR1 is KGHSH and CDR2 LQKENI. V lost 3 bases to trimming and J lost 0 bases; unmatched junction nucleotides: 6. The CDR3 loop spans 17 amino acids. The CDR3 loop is CASSPGTGGNLNTEAFF. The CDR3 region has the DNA TGTGCCAGCTCACCTGGGACAGGGGGAAATCTGAACACTGAAGCTTTCTTT.

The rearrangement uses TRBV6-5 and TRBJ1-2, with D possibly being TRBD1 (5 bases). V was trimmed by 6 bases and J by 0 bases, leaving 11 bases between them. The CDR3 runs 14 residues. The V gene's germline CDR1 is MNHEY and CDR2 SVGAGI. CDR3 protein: CASRLDSANYGYTF. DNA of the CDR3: TGTGCCAGCAGGCTTGACAGCGCTAACTATGGCTACACCTTC.

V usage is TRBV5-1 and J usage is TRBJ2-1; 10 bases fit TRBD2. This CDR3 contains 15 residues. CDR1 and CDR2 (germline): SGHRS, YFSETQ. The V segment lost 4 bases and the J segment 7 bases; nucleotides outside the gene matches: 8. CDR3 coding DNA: TGCGCCAGCAGCCTCGTAGCGGGAGGAAGGAATGAGCAGTTCTTC. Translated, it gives CASSLVAGGRNEQFF.

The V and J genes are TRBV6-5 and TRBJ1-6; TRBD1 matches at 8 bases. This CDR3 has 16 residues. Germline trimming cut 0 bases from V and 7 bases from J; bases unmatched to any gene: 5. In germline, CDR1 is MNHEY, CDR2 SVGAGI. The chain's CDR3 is CASSYSRTGRNSPLHF. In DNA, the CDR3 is TGTGCCAGCAGTTACTCGAGGACAGGGAGAAATTCACCCCTCCACTTT.

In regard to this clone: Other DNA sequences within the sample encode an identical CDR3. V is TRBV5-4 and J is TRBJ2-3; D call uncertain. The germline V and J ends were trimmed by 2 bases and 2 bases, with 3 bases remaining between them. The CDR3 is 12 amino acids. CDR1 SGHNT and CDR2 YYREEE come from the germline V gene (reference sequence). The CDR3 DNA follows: TGTGCCAGCAGCTTTTCCACAGATACGCAGTATTTT. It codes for CASSFSTDTQYF.

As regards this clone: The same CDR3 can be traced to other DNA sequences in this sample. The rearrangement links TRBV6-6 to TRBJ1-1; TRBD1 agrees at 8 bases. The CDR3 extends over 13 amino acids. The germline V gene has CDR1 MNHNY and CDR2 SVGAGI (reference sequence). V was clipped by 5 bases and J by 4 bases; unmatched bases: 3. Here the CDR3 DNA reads TGTGCCAGCAGTCCTGGACAGGGCACTGAAGCTTTCTTT. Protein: CASSPGQGTEAFF.

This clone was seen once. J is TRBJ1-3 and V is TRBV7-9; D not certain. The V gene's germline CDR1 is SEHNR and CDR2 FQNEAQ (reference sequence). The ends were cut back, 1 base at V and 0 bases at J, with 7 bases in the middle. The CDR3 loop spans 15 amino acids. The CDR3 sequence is CASSLVQTSGNTIYF. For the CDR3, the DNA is TGTGCCAGCAGCTTAGTACAGACCTCTGGAAACACCATATATTTT.

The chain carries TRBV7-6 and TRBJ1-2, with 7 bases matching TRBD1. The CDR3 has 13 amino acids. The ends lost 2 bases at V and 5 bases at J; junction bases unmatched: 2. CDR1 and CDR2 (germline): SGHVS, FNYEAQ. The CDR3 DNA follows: TGTGCCAGCAGCTTAAACAGGGGTTATGGCTACACCTTC. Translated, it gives CASSLNRGYGYTF.

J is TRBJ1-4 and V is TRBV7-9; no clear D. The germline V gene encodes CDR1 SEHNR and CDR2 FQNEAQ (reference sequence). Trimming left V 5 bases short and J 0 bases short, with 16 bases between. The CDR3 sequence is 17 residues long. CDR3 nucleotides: TGTGCCAGCAGCGGAAGGACTTCCCATGCAACTAATGAAAAACTGTTTTTT. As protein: CASSGRTSHATNEKLFF.

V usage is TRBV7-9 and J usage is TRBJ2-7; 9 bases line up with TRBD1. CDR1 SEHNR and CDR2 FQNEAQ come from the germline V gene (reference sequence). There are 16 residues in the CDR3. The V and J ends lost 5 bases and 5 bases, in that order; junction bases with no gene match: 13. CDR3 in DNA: TGTGCCAGCAGCCCAAACCCGGGACAGGGTCCGGACGAGCAGTACTTC. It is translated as CASSPNPGQGPDEQYF. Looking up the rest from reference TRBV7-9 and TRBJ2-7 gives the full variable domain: DTGVSQNPRHKITKRGQNVTFRCDPISEHNRLYWYRQTLGQGPEFLTYFQNEAQLEKSRLLSDRFSAERPKGSFSTLEIQRTEQGDSAMYLCASSPNPGQGPDEQYFGPGTRLTVT.

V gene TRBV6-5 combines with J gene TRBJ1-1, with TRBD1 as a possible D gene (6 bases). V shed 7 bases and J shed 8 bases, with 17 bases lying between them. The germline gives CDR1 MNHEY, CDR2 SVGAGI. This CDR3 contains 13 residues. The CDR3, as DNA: TGTGCCAGCATCATAAACCGGGACAAGGAAGCTTTCTTT. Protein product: CASIINRDKEAFF.

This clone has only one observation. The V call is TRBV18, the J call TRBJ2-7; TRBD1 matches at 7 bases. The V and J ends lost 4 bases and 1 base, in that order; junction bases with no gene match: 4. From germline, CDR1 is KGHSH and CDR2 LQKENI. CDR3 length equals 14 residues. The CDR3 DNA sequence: TGTGCCAGCTCACAGGGGGCCCTTTCCTACGAGCAGTACTTC. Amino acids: CASSQGALSYEQYF.

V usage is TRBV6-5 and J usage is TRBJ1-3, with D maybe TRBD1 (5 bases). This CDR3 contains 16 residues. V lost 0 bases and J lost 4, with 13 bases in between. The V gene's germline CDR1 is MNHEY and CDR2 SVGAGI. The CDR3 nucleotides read TGTGCCAGCAGTTACTCTGGGCAGGGCGGCGGAAACACCATATATTTT. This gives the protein CASSYSGQGGGNTIYF.

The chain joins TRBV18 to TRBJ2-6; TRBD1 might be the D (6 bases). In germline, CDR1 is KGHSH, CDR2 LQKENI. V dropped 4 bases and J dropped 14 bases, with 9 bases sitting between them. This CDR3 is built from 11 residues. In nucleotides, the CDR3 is TGTGCCAGCTCACTAACAGGGATCCTGACTTTC. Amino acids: CASSLTGILTF.

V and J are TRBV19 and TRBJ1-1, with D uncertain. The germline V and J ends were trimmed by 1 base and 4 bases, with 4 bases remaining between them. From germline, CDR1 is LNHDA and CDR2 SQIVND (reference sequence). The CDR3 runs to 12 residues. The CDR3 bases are TGTGCCAGTAGTATAGCCCCCACTGAAGCTTTCTTT. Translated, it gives CASSIAPTEAFF.

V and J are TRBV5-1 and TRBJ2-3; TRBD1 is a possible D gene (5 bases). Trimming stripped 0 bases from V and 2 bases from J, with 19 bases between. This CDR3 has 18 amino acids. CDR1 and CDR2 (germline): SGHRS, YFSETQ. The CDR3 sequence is CASSLDLLGRGATDTQYF. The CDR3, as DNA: TGCGCCAGCAGCTTGGATTTGTTGGGGCGTGGGGCCACAGATACGCAGTATTTT.

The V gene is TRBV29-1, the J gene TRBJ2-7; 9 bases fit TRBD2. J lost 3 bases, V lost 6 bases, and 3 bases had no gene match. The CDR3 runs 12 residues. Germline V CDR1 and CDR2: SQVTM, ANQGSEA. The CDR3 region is CSVATSGYEQYF. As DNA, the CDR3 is TGCAGCGTGGCGACTAGCGGCTACGAGCAGTACTTC.

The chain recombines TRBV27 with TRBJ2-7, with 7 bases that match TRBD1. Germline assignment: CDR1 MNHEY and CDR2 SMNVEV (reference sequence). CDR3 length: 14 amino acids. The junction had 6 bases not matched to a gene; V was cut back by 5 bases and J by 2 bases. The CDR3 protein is CASSAGGPTYEQYF. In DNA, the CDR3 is TGTGCCAGCAGTGCAGGGGGACCGACCTACGAGCAGTACTTC.

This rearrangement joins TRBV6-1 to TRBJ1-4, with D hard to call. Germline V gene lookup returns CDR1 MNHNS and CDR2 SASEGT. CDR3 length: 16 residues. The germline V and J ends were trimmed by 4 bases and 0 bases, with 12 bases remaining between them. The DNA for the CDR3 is TGTGCCAGCAGTGTACCGACCCGGCCAACTAATGAAAAACTGTTTTTT. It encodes CASSVPTRPTNEKLFF.

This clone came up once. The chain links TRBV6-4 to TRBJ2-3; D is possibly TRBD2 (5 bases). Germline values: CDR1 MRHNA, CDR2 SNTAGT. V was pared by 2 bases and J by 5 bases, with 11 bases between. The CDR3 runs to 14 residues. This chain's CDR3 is CASSDGRLGDTQYF. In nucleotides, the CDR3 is TGTGCCAGCAGTGACGGGAGATTGGGAGATACGCAGTATTTT.

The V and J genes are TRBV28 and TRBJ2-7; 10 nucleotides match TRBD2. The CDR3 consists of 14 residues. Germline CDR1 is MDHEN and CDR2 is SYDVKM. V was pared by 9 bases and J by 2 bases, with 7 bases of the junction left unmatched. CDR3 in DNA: TGTGCCAGTAGCCTAGCGGGAGAAACCTACGAGCAGTACTTC. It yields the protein CASSLAGETYEQYF. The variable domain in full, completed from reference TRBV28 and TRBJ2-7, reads DVKVTQSSRYLVKRTGEKVFLECVQDMDHENMFWYRQDPGLGLRLIYFSYDVKMKEKGDIPEGYSVSREKKERFSLILESASTNQTSMYLCASSLAGETYEQYFGPGTRLTVT.

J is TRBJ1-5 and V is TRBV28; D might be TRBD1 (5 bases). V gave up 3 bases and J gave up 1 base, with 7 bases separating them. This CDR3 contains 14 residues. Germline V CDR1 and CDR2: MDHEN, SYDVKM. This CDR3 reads CASSLGVSNQPQHF. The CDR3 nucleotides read TGTGCCAGCAGTTTGGGGGTGAGCAATCAGCCCCAGCATTTT. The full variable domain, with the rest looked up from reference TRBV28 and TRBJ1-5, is DVKVTQSSRYLVKRTGEKVFLECVQDMDHENMFWYRQDPGLGLRLIYFSYDVKMKEKGDIPEGYSVSREKKERFSLILESASTNQTSMYLCASSLGVSNQPQHFGDGTRLSIL.

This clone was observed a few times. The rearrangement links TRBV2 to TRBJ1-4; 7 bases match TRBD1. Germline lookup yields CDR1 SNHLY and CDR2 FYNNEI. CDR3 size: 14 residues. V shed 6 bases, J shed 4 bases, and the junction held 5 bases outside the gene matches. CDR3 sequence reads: CASRKTGNNEKLFF. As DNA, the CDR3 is TGTGCCAGCAGAAAGACAGGGAATAATGAAAAACTGTTTTTT.

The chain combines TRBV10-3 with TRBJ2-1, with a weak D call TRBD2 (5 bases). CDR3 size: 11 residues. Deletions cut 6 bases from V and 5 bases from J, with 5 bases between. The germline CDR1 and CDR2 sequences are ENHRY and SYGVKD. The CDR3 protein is CAISGDNEQFF. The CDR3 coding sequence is TGTGCCATCAGCGGGGACAATGAGCAGTTCTTC.